A single sample gave rise to the 18 T cell receptor beta chains below, sequenced in a study of early T cells in non-severe SARS-CoV-2 infection. Each CDR3 protein is one row after TCRdb ran MiXCR on the 5' RACE reads. The data contain under 85,000 distinct CDR3 sequences, 9% to 15% of them singletons. The sample in question was whole blood, obtained at baseline. These receptors came from an adult who was a healthcare worker with PCR-confirmed SARS-CoV-2 infection or an uninfected control (not recorded which). The donor label of this sample is uncertain.

The table lists this clonotype with many counts. The rearrangement uses TRBV6-6 and TRBJ1-4; no reliable D call. Germline V gives CDR1 MNHNY, CDR2 SVGAGI (reference sequence). V gave up 0 bases and J gave up 0 bases, with 14 bases separating them. The CDR3 runs 18 residues. The CDR3 sequence: CASSYSLGWEATNEKLFF. The CDR3 coding sequence is TGTGCCAGCAGTTACTCATTAGGGTGGGAGGCAACTAATGAAAAACTGTTTTTT.

This clonotype occurred many times. Here the CDR3 reads CAISGTSGRRDEQFF. For the CDR3, the DNA is TGTGCCATCTCCGGGACTAGCGGGAGACGGGATGAGCAGTTCTTC. V gene TRBV7-3 combines with J gene TRBJ2-1; 14 nucleotides line up with TRBD2. J lost 8 bases, V lost 10 bases, and 10 bases had no gene match. The CDR3 spans 15 residues. The germline V gene encodes CDR1 SGHTA and CDR2 FQGTGA.

Only a few counts were recorded for this clonotype. V is TRBV11-2 and J is TRBJ1-4; the match to TRBD1 covers 12 bases. CDR1 is SGHAT and CDR2 is FQNNGV in the germline V gene. There are 16 residues in the CDR3. Unmatched junction bases numbered 8, after V lost 5 bases and J lost 7 bases. The CDR3 sequence is CASSPPGQGALEKLFF. The CDR3 nucleotides are TGTGCCAGCAGCCCTCCGGGACAGGGGGCGCTTGAAAAACTGTTTTTT.

The genes are TRBV10-3 and TRBJ2-7; perhaps TRBD2 as D (6 bases). The CDR3 loop spans 15 amino acids. CDR1 ENHRY and CDR2 SYGVKD come from the germline V gene. Trimming removed 7 bases at V and 0 bases at J, with 16 bases between. DNA of the CDR3: TGTGCCATCACCCCAGCGGGCAGGAGCTCCTACGAGCAGTACTTC. This gives the protein CAITPAGRSSYEQYF.

The chain is built from TRBV21-1 and TRBJ1-2. TRBV21-1 is recorded as a pseudogene. The CDR3 has 14 amino acids. The CDR3 spells CASSKDCGKYGYTF. The DNA of the CDR3 is TGTGCCAGCAGCAAAGACTGCGGCAAGTATGGCTACACCTTC.

There are a few counts of this clonotype. The rearrangement uses TRBV7-3 and TRBJ2-3; no clear D gene. Trimming took off 4 bases at V and 0 bases at J, with 11 bases between the two ends. Looked up from germline, CDR1 is SGHTA and CDR2 is FQGTGA. The CDR3 has 15 amino acids. CDR3 sequence reads: CASSSQQASTDTQYF. In nucleotides, the CDR3 is TGTGCCAGCAGCTCACAGCAAGCTAGCACAGATACGCAGTATTTT.

The V gene is TRBV30, the J gene TRBJ2-3; the match to TRBD2 covers 8 bases. CDR3 length: 12 residues. CDR1 GTSNPN and CDR2 SVGIG come from the germline V gene (reference sequence). J lost 4 bases, V lost 5 bases, and 2 bases had no gene match. CDR3 residues: CAWAGGSDTQYF. The CDR3 coding sequence is TGTGCCTGGGCGGGGGGCTCAGATACGCAGTATTTT.

The chain couples TRBV19 to TRBJ2-3, with D hard to call. Germline loops: CDR1 LNHDA, CDR2 SQIVND (reference sequence). The CDR3 has 14 amino acids. Trimming took 3 bases from V and 2 from J, leaving 9 bases between them. DNA for the CDR3: TGTGCCAGTAGTATGGGATCAACCACAGATACGCAGTATTTT. It specifies CASSMGSTTDTQYF. The whole variable domain, remainder taken from reference TRBV19 and TRBJ2-3, is DGGITQSPKYLFRKEGQNVTLSCEQNLNHDAMYWYRQDPGQGLRLIYYSQIVNDFQKGDIAEGYSVSREKKESFPLTVTSAQKNPTAFYLCASSMGSTTDTQYFGPGTRLTVL.

This clonotype came up a few times. V is TRBV2 and J is TRBJ1-2, with TRBD1 as a possible D gene (6 bases). Germline CDR1 is SNHLY and CDR2 is FYNNEI. Trimming removed 1 base from V and 4 bases from J, with 13 bases in between. CDR3 size: 15 residues. The CDR3 is CASSEGIRGAYGYTF. In nucleotides, the CDR3 is TGTGCCAGCAGTGAAGGAATACGGGGGGCCTATGGCTACACCTTC.

This clonotype was counted between two and nine times. The gene calls are TRBV11-3 and TRBJ2-5; D is possibly TRBD2 (7 bases). The germline gives CDR1 SGHNT, CDR2 YENEEA. V was cut by 5 bases and J by 0 bases, with 13 bases left in between. The CDR3 spans 15 residues. The CDR3 here is CASSLGGQNQETQYF. The CDR3 DNA reads as TGTGCCAGCAGCCTCGGGGGGCAGAACCAAGAGACCCAGTACTTC. Full variable domain (rest looked up from reference TRBV11-3 and TRBJ2-5): EAGVVQSPRYKIIEKKQPVAFWCNPISGHNTLYWYLQNLGQGPELLIRYENEEAVDDSQLPKDRFSAERLKGVDSTLKIQPAELGDSAVYLCASSLGGQNQETQYFGPGTRLLVL.

This clonotype was detected only a few times. The junction does not match germline at one end; this may be a read error. For the CDR3, the DNA is TGTGCCAGCAGTGTCTCTGGAACAGGGTCAAATTTT. Protein sequence: CASSVSGTGSNF. The chain couples TRBV2 to TRBJ1-6, with a tentative D call TRBD1 (6 bases). Germline CDR1 and CDR2: SNHLY and FYNNEI. This CDR3 contains 12 residues. The whole variable domain, filled in from reference TRBV2 and TRBJ1-6, reads EPEVTQTPSHQVTQMGQEVILRCVPISNHLYFYWYRQILGQKVEFLVSFYNNEISEKSEIFDDQFSVERPDGSNFTLKIRSTKLEDSAMYFCASSVSGTGSNFGNGTRLTVT.

V gene TRBV18 combines with J gene TRBJ2-3; 14 positions match TRBD2. Germline V gene lookup returns CDR1 KGHSH and CDR2 LQKENI. There are 16 residues in the CDR3. V dropped 2 bases and J dropped 6; count of bases not matched to a gene: 4. The CDR3 region is CASSPGTSGSMDTQYF. The CDR3 DNA sequence: TGTGCCAGCTCACCAGGGACTAGCGGGAGTATGGATACGCAGTATTTT.

The gene calls are TRBV4-3 and TRBJ2-3; 11 bases are shared with TRBD2. The V segment lost 1 base and the J segment 2 bases; nucleotides outside the gene matches: 5. Germline loops: CDR1 LGHNA, CDR2 YSLEER. This CDR3 comprises 17 residues. DNA for the CDR3: TGCGCCAGCAGCCAAGGGCTAGCGGGGGGCACCACAGATACGCAGTATTTT. It specifies CASSQGLAGGTTDTQYF.

Ten or more counts support this clonotype. V usage is TRBV2 and J usage is TRBJ1-2; D gene ambiguous. Germline V gene sequence: CDR1 SNHLY, CDR2 FYNNEI. The CDR3 totals 13 residues. Trimming took 3 bases from V and 2 from J, leaving 7 bases between them. CDR3 in DNA: TGTGCCAGCAGTGAGCGGGGAAACTATGGCTACACCTTC. It translates to CASSERGNYGYTF. The full variable domain, rest sourced from reference TRBV2 and TRBJ1-2, is EPEVTQTPSHQVTQMGQEVILRCVPISNHLYFYWYRQILGQKVEFLVSFYNNEISEKSEIFDDQFSVERPDGSNFTLKIRSTKLEDSAMYFCASSERGNYGYTFGSGTRLTVV.

This clonotype was seen only a few times. This chain joins TRBV11-3 and TRBJ2-1; tentatively, D is TRBD2 (6 bases). Trimming stripped 1 base from V and 8 bases from J, with 15 bases between. The V gene's germline CDR1 is SGHNT and CDR2 YENEEA. The CDR3 extends over 15 amino acids. The CDR3 DNA is TGTGCCAGCAGCTTAGGCGGAGGGTCTTCGGATGAGCAGTTCTTC. Translation gives CASSLGGGSSDEQFF.

V gene TRBV5-1 combines with J gene TRBJ2-6; D gene ambiguous. This CDR3 region has 15 residues. Germline lookup yields CDR1 SGHRS and CDR2 YFSETQ. Trimming shortened V by 0 bases and J by 2 bases, and 6 bases separated the two germline ends. The DNA of the CDR3 is TGCGCCAGCAGCTTGGCCCAAACTGGGGCCAACGTCCTGACTTTC. Encoded protein: CASSLAQTGANVLTF.

This clonotype was counted a few times. The rearrangement links TRBV2 to TRBJ2-5; tentative D call: TRBD2 (5 bases). The CDR3 contains 14 residues. V lost 5 bases and J lost 0, with 10 bases in between. Germline assignment: CDR1 SNHLY and CDR2 FYNNEI. The CDR3 region is CASSPGIHQETQYF. The DNA of the CDR3 is TGTGCCAGCAGTCCCGGGATCCACCAAGAGACCCAGTACTTC.

The V gene is TRBV6-2 or TRBV6-3, the J gene TRBJ2-5; TRBD1 matches 9 bases. The V and J ends lost 4 bases and 4 bases, in that order; junction bases with no gene match: 7. The CDR3 sequence is 15 residues long. Germline assignment: CDR1 MNHEY and CDR2 SVGEGT. The CDR3 nucleotides are TGTGCCAGCAGTTTACAGGGGGCAATATCAGAGACCCAGTACTTC. It translates to CASSLQGAISETQYF.